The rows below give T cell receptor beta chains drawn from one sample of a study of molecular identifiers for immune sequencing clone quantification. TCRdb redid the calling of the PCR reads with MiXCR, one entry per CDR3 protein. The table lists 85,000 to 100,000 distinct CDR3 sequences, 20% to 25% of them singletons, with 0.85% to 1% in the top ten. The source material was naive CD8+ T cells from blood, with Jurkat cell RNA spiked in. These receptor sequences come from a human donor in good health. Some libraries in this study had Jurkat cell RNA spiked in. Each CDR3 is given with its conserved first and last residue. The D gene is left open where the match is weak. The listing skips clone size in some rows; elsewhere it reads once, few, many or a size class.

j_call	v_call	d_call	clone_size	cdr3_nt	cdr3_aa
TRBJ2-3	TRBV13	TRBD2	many	TGTGCCAGCAGACCCCCGGGGGGGACCCGGGCAGATACGCAGTATTTT	CASRPPGGTRADTQYF
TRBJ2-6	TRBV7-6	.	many	TGTGCCAGCAGTTCCGCTGGGGCCAACGTCCTGACTTTC	CASSSAGANVLTF
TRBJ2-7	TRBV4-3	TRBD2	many	TGCGCCAGCAGCTTGAATTGGGGGGGGAGCTCCTACGAGCAGTACTTC	CASSLNWGGSSYEQYF
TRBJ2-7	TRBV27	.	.	TGTGCCAGCAGTTACAGGGTATTCCACGAGCAGTACTTC	CASSYRVFHEQYF
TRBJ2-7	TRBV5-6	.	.	TGTGCCAGCAGCTTGGGCGGCTCCTACGAGCATTACTTC	CASSLGGSYEHYF
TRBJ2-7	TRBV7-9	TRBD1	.	TGTGCCAGCAGCTTGGGACAGAACTACGAGCAGTACTTC	CASSLGQNYEQYF
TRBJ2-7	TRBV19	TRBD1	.	TGTGCCAGTAGTATACTACTATTGGGGACAGGGAGCTACGAGCAGTACTTC	CASSILLLGTGSYEQYF
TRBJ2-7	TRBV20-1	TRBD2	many	TGCAGTGCTAGAGAAGGACTAGCGGGGGACGAGCAGTACTTC	CSAREGLAGDEQYF
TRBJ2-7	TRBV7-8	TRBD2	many	TGTGCCAGCAGCTTTGCGGGGGGCGGTTACGAGCAGTACTTC	CASSFAGGGYEQYF
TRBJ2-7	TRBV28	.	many	TGTGCCAGCAGTCTAGACAGCTACTACGAGCAGTACTTC	CASSLDSYYEQYF
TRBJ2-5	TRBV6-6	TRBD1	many	TGTGCCAGCAGTTACCCCGGGACAGCCCAAGAGACCCAGTACTTC	CASSYPGTAQETQYF
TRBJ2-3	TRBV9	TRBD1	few	TGTGCCAGCAGCGTCGGACACAGGGGGATGGCAGATACGCAGTATTTT	CASSVGHRGMADTQYF
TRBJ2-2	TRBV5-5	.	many	TGTGCCAGCAGCGTGTCCCAGGGCCGGAACACCGGGGAGCTGTTTTTT	CASSVSQGRNTGELFF
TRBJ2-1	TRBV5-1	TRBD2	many	TGCGCCAGCAGCTCGGCGGGGGGGGCGGAGTTCTTC	CASSSAGGAEFF
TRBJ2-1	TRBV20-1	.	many	TGCAGTGCTAGAGGAGAGGGGATAAACAATGAGCAGTTCTTC	CSARGEGINNEQFF
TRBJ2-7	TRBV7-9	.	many	TGTGCCAGCAGCTTAGCTGTGGCCCCCGAGCAGTACTTC	CASSLAVAPEQYF
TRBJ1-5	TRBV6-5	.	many	TGTGCCAGCAGTGGTAGACAAGGGCCCCAGCATTTT	CASSGRQGPQHF
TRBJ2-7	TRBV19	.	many	TGTGCCAGTAGTTGGGGGACACCCACTTACGAGCAGTACTTC	CASSWGTPTYEQYF
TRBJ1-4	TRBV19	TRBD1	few	TGTGCCAGTATTGATCCAGGGGGCGGTGAAAAACTGTTTTTT	CASIDPGGGEKLFF
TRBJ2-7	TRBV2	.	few	TGTGCCAGCAGGGCTACAACGCACGAGCAGTACTTC	CASRATTHEQYF
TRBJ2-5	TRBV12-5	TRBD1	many	TGTGCTAGTGGTTTTACCACCGGGACAGCGCTACAAGAGACCCAGTACTTC	CASGFTTGTALQETQYF
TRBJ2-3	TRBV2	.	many	TGTGCCAGCGGAACCGGGACAACTAGCACAGATACGCAGTATTTT	CASGTGTTSTDTQYF
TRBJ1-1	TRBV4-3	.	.	TGCGCCAGCAGCCAAAGGTTAGCGATAAACACTGAAGCTTTCTTT	CASSQRLAINTEAFF
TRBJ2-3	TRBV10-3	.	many	TGTGCCATCAGTGACCCTGGCCCGACAGATACGCAGTATTTT	CAISDPGPTDTQYF
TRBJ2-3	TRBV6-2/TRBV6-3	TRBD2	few	TGTGCCAGCAGTTACCCGACTAGCGGGAGTTCACGGGATACGCAGTATTTT	CASSYPTSGSSRDTQYF
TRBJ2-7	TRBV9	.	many	TGTGCCAGCAGCGTTGGGGGTCCCGGCGAGCAGTACTTC	CASSVGGPGEQYF
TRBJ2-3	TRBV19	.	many	TGTGCCAGTATGGGCGTTAGGGAAAGCACAGATACGCAGTATTTT	CASMGVRESTDTQYF
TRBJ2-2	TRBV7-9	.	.	TGTGCCAGCAGCCGAGGGGGGACCGGGGGGCTGTTTTTT	CASSRGGTGGLFF
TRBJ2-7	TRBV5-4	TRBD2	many	TGTGCCAGCAGCTTGGTGGTGGGGGGGGAGCAGTACTTC	CASSLVVGGEQYF
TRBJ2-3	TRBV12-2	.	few	TGTGCAAGTCGCCTCCCATTAGCGGGAGGAGAGGCAGATACGCAGTATTTT	CASRLPLAGGEADTQYF
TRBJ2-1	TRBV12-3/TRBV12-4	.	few	TGTGCCAGCATGCCCGCAATCAGCTCCTACAATGAGCAGTTCTTC	CASMPAISSYNEQFF
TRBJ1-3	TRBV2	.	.	TGTGCCAGCAGTGAATCCCAGGGAACTGGAAACACCATATATTTT	CASSESQGTGNTIYF
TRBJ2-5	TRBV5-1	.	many	TGCGCCAGCAGCCCGGAGGGCAGCCTTTCTCTTGAGACCCAGTACTTC	CASSPEGSLSLETQYF
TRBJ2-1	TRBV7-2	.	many	TGTGCCAGCAGCTTACCTTACAATGAGCAGTTCTTC	CASSLPYNEQFF
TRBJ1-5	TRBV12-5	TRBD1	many	TGTGCTAGTGGTTCGGGACAGGGGGCCGGTCAGCCCCAGCATTTT	CASGSGQGAGQPQHF
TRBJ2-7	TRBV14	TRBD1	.	TGTGCCAGCAGCCCAACGAGACAGGGGCCCTACGAGCAGTACTTC	CASSPTRQGPYEQYF
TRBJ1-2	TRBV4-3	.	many	TGCGCCAGCAGCCCGACGGAACGCCCCGCTAACTATGGCTACACCTTC	CASSPTERPANYGYTF
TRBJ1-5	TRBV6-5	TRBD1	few	TGTGCCAGCAGCGGGACAGGGCTTCATCAGCCCCAGCATTTT	CASSGTGLHQPQHF
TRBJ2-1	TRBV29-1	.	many	TGCAGCGTTGATCTCGCAGGGGGGGTCAATGAGCAGTTCTTC	CSVDLAGGVNEQFF
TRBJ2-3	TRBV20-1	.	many	TGCAGTGCTAGAAATCCCAGCACAGATACGCAGTATTTT	CSARNPSTDTQYF
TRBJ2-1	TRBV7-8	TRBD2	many	TGTGCCAGCAGCTTCATAGCGGGGGGCCGCAATGAGCAGTTCTTC	CASSFIAGGRNEQFF
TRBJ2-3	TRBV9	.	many	TGTGCCAGCAGCCCAACAGATACGCAGTATTTT	CASSPTDTQYF
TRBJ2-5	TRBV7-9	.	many	TGTGCCAGCAGCACCTTACTAGGGGGAGAGACCCAGTACTTC	CASSTLLGGETQYF
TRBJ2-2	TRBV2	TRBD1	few	TGTGCCAGCAGTTGGGACAGACGTGCCACCGATGGGACCGGGGAGCTGTTTTTT	CASSWDRRATDGTGELFF
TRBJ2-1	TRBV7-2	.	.	TGTGCCAGCAGCCTCCCCCGGGACGGAGCGGGCGATGAGCAGTTCTTC	CASSLPRDGAGDEQFF